This TCR beta chain comes out of a study of regulatory T cells in long-lasting Graves disease. Study information: Over 5 years on antithyroid drugs plus positive TSH receptor antibodies marked Graves' disease as persistent.

CDR3-region Arm-PCR and iRepertoire HTBI primers produced the TCR beta libraries. TCRdb analysed the multiplex PCR reads with MiXCR anew, one entry per CDR3 protein. This sample carries approximately 290,000 distinct CDR3 sequences, around 23% of them seen once, and the ten largest clones take roughly three fifths. This clonotype was seen a handful of times. Its cognate antigen is unknown. Study results and limitations: The persistent group shared around 3,000 public clonotypes, more than the 966 shared by new patients.

Regarding time point: persistent/refractory GD, antithyroid drugs over 5 years with positive TRAb. Researchers made the TCR library from RNA that was extracted from PBMCs. Sequences were derived from peripheral blood mononuclear cells (PBMCs), sampled when the disease was refractory, from a patient treated with antithyroid drugs. The receptor comes from a female donor with Graves disease.

Here the CDR3 DNA reads TGTGCCAGCAGCCGCGACAGGGTCTCCGGAAACACCATATATTTT. Amino acids: CASSRDRVSGNTIYF. This chain joins TRBV11-2 and TRBJ1-3; 7 bases match TRBD1. Germline V gene lookup returns CDR1 SGHAT and CDR2 FQNNGV. The CDR3 loop spans 15 amino acids. V was clipped by 5 bases and J by 4 bases; unmatched bases: 8.